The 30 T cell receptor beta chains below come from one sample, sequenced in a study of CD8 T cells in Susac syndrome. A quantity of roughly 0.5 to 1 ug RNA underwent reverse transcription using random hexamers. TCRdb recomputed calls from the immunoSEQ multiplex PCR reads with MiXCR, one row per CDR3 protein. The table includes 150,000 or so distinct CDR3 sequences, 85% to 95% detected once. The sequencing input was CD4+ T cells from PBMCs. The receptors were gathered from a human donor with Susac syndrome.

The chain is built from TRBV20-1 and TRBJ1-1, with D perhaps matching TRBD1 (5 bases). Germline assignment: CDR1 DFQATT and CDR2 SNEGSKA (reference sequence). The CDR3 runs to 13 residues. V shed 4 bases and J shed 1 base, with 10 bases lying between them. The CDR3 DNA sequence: TGCAGTGCTACCGAGGGGACGAACACTGAAGCTTTCTTT. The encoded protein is CSATEGTNTEAFF.

CDR3 in amino acids: CASTAMLSGNTIYF. CDR3 in DNA: TGTGCCAGCACCGCAATGCTCTCTGGAAACACCATATATTTT. The chain recombines TRBV7-6 with TRBJ1-3; D call uncertain. Germline lookup yields CDR1 SGHVS and CDR2 FNYEAQ. CDR3 length: 14 amino acids. Trimming shortened V by 7 bases and J by 0 bases, and 10 bases separated the two germline ends.

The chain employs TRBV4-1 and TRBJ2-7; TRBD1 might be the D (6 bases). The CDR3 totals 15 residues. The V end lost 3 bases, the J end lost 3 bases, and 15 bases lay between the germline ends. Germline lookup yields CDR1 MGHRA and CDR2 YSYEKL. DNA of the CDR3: TGCGCCAGCAGCCAGACGACCAGGGGCGGCTACGAGCAGTACTTC. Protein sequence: CASSQTTRGGYEQYF.

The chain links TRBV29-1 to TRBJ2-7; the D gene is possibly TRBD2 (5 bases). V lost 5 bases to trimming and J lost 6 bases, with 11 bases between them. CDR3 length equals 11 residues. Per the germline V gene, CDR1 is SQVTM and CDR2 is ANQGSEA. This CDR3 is CSVTAAGEQYF. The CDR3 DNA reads TGCAGCGTTACGGCCGCGGGCGAGCAGTACTTC.

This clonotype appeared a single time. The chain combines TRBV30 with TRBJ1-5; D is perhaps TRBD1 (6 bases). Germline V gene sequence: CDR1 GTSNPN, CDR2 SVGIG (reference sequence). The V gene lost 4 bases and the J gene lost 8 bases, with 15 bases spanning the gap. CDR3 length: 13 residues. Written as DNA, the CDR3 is TGTGCCTGGAACCCCACCGCAGGGGAGCCCCAGCATTTT. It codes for CAWNPTAGEPQHF.

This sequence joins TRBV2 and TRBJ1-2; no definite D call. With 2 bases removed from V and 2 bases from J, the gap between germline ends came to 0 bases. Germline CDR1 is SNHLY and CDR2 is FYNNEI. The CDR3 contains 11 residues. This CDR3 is CASSENYGYTF. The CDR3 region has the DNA TGTGCCAGCAGTGAAAACTATGGCTACACCTTC.

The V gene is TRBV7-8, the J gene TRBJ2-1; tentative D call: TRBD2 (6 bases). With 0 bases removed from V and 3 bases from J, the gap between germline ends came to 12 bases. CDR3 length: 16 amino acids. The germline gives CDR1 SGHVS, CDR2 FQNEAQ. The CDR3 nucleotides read TGTGCCAGCAGCTTAGCGGGTCTGCGGGGCTACAATGAGCAGTTCTTC. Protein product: CASSLAGLRGYNEQFF.

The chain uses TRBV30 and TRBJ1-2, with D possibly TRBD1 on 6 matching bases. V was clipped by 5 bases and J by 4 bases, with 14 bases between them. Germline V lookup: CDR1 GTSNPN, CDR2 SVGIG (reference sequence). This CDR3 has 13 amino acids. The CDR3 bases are TGTGCCTGGGGACAGACGACAGGCTATGGCTACACCTTC. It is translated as CAWGQTTGYGYTF.

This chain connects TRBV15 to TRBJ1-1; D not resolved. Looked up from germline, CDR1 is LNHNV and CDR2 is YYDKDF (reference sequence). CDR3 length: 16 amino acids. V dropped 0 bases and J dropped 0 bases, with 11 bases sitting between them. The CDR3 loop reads CATSRETLVLNTEAFF. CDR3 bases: TGTGCCACCAGCAGAGAGACATTAGTGTTGAACACTGAAGCTTTCTTT.

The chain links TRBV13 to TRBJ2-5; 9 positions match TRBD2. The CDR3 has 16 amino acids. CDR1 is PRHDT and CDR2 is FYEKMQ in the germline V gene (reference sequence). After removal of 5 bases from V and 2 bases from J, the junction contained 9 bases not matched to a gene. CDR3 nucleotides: TGTGCCAGCAGCCGGAGGGGGACTAGCAGACAAGAGACCCAGTACTTC. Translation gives CASSRRGTSRQETQYF.

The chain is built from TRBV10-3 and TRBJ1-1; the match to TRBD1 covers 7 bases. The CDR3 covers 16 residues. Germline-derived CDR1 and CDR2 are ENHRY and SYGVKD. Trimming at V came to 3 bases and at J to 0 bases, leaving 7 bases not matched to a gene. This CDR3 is CAISELRGTMNTEAFF. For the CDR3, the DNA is TGTGCCATCAGTGAACTCAGGGGGACCATGAACACTGAAGCTTTCTTT.

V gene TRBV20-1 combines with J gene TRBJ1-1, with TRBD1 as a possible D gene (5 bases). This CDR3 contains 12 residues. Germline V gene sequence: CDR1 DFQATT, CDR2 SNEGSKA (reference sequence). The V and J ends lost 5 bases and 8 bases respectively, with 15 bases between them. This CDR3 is CSAGREGREAFF. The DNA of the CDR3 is TGCAGTGCTGGACGAGAGGGACGGGAAGCTTTCTTT.

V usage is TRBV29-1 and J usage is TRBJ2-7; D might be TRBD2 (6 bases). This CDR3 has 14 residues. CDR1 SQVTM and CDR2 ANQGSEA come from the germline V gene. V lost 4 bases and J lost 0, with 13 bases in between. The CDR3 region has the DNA TGCAGCGTTGCCCCGGGACTGGACTCCTACGAGCAGTACTTC. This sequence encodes CSVAPGLDSYEQYF.

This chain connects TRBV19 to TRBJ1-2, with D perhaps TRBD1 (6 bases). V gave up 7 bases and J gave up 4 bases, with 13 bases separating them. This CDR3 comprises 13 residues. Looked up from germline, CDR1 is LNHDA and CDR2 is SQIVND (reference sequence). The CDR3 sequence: CASKSDRFYGYTF. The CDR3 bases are TGTGCCAGTAAGTCGGACAGATTCTATGGCTACACCTTC.

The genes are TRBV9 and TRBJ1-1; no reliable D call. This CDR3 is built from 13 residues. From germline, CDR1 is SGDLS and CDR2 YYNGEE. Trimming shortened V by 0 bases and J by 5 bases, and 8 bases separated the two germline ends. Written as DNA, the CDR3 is TGTGCCAGCAGCGTAGCGACCGGAACTGAAGCTTTCTTT. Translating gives CASSVATGTEAFF.

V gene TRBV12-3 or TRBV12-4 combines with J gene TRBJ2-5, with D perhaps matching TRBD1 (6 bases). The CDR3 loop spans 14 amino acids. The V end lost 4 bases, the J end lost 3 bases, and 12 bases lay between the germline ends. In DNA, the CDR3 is TGTGCCAGCAGTTACAGGGCGGCCGAAGAGACCCAGTACTTC. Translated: CASSYRAAEETQYF.

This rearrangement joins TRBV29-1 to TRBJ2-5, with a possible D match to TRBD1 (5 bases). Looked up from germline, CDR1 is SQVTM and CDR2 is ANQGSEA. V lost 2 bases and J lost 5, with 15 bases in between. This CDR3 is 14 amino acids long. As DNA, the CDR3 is TGCAGCGTTGAAATCGGTAGGGGATCGGAGACCCAGTACTTC. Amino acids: CSVEIGRGSETQYF.

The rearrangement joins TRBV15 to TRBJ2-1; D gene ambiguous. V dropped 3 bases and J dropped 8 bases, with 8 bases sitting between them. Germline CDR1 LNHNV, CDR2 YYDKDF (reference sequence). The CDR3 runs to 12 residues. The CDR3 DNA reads TGTGCCACCAGCAGCTTTCTTGATGAGCAGTTCTTC. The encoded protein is CATSSFLDEQFF.

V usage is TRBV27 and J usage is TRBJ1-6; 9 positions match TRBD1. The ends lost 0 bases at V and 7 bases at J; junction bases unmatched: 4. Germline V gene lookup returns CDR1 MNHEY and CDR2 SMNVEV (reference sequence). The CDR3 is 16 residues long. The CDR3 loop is CASSLSSGTGNSPLHF. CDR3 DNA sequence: TGTGCCAGCAGTTTATCGTCTGGGACAGGGAATTCACCCCTCCACTTT.

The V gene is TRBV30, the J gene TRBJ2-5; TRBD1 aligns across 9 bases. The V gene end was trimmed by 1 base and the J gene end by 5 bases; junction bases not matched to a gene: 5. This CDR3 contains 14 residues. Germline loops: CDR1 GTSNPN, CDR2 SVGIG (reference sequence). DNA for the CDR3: TGTGCCTGGAGTGAGACAGGGGGACCCGAGACCCAGTACTTC. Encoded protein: CAWSETGGPETQYF.

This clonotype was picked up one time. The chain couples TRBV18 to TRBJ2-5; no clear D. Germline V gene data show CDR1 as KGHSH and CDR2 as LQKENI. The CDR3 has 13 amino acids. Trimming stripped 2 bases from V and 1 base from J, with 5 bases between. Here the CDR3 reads CASSPNGQETQYF. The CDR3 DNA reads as TGTGCCAGCTCACCAAACGGCCAAGAGACCCAGTACTTC.

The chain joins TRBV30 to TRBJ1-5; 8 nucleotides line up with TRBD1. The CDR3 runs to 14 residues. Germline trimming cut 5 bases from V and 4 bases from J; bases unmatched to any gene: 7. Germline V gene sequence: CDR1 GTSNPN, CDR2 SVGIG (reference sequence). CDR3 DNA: TGTGCCTGGGCCGGGACAGGTCGAAATCAGCCCCAGCATTTT. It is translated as CAWAGTGRNQPQHF.

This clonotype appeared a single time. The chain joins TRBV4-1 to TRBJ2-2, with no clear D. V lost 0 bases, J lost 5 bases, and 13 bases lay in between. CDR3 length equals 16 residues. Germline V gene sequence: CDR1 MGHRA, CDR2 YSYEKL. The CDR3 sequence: CASSQDSHAGTGELFF. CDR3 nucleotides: TGCGCCAGCAGCCAAGATTCACACGCCGGGACCGGGGAGCTGTTTTTT.

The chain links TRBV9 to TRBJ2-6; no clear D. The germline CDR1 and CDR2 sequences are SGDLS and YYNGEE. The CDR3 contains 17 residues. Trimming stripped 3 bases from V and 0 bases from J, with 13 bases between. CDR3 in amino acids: CASSALQSGSGANVLTF. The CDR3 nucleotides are TGTGCCAGCAGCGCTCTACAGTCGGGCTCTGGGGCCAACGTCCTGACTTTC. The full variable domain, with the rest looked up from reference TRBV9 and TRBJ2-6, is DSGVTQTPKHLITATGQRVTLRCSPRSGDLSVYWYQQSLDQGLQFLIQYYNGEERAKGNILERFSAQQFPDLHSELNLSSLELGDSALYFCASSALQSGSGANVLTFGAGSRLTVL.

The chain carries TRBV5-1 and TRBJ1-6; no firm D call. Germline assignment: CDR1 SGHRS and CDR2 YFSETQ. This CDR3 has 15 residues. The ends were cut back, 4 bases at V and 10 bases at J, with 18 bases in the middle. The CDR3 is CASSREPGRESPLHF. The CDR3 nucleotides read TGCGCCAGCAGCAGAGAACCGGGGAGGGAATCACCCCTCCACTTT.

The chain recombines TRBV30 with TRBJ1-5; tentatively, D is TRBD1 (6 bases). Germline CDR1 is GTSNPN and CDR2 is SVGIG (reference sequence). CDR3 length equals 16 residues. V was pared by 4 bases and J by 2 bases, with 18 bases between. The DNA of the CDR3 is TGTGCCTGGACAACAGGGCCATCTCTCGGCAATCAGCCCCAGCATTTT. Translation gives CAWTTGPSLGNQPQHF.

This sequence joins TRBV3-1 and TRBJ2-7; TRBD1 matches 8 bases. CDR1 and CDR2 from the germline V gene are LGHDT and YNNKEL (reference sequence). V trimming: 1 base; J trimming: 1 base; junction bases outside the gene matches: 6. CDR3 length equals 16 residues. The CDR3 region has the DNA TGTGCCAGCAGCCAAGTCTCCAGGGGGCTTTCCTACGAGCAGTACTTC. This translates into CASSQVSRGLSYEQYF.

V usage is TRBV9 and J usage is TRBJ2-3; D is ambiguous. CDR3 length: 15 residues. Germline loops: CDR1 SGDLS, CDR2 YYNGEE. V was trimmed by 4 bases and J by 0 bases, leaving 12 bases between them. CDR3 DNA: TGTGCCAGCAGCCCCGATCTGGATAGCACAGATACGCAGTATTTT. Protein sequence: CASSPDLDSTDTQYF. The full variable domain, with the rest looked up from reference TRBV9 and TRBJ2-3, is DSGVTQTPKHLITATGQRVTLRCSPRSGDLSVYWYQQSLDQGLQFLIQYYNGEERAKGNILERFSAQQFPDLHSELNLSSLELGDSALYFCASSPDLDSTDTQYFGPGTRLTVL.

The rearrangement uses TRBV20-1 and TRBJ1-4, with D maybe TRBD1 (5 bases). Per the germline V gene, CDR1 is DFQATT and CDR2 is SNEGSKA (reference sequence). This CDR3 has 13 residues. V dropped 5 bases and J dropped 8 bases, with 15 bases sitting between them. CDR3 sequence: CSARGSVHEKLFF. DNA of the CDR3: TGCAGTGCTCGGGGGTCTGTTCACGAAAAACTGTTTTTT.

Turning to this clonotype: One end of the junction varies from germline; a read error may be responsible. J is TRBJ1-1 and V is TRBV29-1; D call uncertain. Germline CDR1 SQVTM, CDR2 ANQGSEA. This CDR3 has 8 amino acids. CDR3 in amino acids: CSVETASF. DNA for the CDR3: TGCAGCGTTGAAACAGCCAGCTTT.